Relative to its sample, the clone carrying this T cell receptor (beta chain) is medium-sized (0.01 to 0.1%). Its antigen is not known. Time point noted: sample taken at primary tumor resection. TCRdb redid the calling of the 5' RACE reads with MiXCR, one entry per CDR3 protein. There are several thousand distinct CDR3 sequences in the sample; approximately 9% occur only once, and roughly 8.3% lies in the top ten. The data belong to a study of spatial heterogeneity in lung cancer. Study as a whole: A T cell module score from matched bulk RNA-seq correlated strongly with TCR transcript counts in tumor regions. Study conclusions and caveats: Expanded intratumoral alpha and beta TCR counts tracked tumor mutation counts.

V lost 6 bases and J lost 3; bases outside the gene matches: 14. Looked up from germline, CDR1 is DFQATT and CDR2 is SNEGSKA (reference sequence). CDR3 length: 15 amino acids. The J gene is TRBJ2-7, the V gene TRBV20-1; 7 bases agree with TRBD1. The source of this sequence is a male donor with early-stage non-small cell lung cancer. This specimen was lung tumor tissue, taken at surgery. This CDR3 reads CSAPLGGPAFYEQYF. For the CDR3, the DNA is TGCAGTGCCCCATTAGGGGGCCCTGCCTTCTACGAGCAGTACTTC.